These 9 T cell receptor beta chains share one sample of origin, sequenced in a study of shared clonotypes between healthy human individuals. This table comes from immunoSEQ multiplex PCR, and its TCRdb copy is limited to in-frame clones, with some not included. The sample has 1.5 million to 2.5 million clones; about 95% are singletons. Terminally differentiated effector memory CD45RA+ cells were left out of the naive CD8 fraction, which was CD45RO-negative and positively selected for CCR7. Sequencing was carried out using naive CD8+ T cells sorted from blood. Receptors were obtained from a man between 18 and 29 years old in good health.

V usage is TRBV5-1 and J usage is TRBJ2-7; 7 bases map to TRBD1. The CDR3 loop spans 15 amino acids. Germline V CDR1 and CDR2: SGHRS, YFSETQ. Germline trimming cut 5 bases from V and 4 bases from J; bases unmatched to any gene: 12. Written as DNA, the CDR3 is TGCGCCAGCAGTGTTATAGGGACAGATATTTACGAGCAGTACTTC. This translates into CASSVIGTDIYEQYF.

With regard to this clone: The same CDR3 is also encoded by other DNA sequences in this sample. The CDR3 region is CASSWTSGGDEQFF. The CDR3 coding sequence is TGCGCCAGCAGCTGGACTAGCGGGGGAGATGAGCAGTTCTTC. V usage is TRBV5-1 and J usage is TRBJ2-1, with 13 bases that match TRBD2. This CDR3 has 14 amino acids. CDR1 and CDR2 (germline): SGHRS, YFSETQ. V trimming: 3 bases; J trimming: 8 bases; junction bases outside the gene matches: 2.

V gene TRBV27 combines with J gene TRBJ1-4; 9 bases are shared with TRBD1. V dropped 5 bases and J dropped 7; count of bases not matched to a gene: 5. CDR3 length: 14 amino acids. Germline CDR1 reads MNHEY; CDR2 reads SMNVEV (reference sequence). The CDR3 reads CASSVTGGLEKLFF. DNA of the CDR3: TGTGCCAGCAGTGTGACAGGGGGTCTTGAAAAACTGTTTTTT.

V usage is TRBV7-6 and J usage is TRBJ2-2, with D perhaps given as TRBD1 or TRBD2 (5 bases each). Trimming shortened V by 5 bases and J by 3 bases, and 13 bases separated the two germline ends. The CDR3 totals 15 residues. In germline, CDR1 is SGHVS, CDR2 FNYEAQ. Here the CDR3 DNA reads TGTGCCAGCAGCCCATCCGGGGCCTACACCGGGGAGCTGTTTTTT. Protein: CASSPSGAYTGELFF.

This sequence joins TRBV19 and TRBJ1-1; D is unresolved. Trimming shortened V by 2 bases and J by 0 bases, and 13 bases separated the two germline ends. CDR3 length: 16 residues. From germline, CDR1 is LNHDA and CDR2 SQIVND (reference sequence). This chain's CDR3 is CASSIREGTVNTEAFF. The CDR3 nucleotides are TGTGCCAGTAGTATAAGGGAGGGTACGGTGAACACTGAAGCTTTCTTT.

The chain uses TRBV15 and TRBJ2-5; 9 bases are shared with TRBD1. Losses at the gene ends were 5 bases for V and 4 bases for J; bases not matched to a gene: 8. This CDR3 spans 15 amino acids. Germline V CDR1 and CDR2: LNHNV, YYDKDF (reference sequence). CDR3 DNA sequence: TGTGCCACCAGCGAACGGGACAGGGTGGGAGAGACCCAGTACTTC. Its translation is CATSERDRVGETQYF.

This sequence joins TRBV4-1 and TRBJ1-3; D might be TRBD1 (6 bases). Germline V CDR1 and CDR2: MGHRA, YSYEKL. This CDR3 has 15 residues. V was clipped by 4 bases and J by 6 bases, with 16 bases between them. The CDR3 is CASSLRPGVENTIYF. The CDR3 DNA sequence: TGCGCCAGCAGCCTAAGACCAGGGGTGGAAAACACCATATATTTT.

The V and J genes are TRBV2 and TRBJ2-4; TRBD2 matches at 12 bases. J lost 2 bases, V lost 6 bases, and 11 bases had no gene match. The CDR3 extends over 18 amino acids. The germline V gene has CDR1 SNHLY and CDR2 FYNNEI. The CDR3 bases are TGTGCCAGCAGGCGACTAGCGGGAGTATGGGATACCAAAAACATTCAGTACTTC. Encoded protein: CASRRLAGVWDTKNIQYF.

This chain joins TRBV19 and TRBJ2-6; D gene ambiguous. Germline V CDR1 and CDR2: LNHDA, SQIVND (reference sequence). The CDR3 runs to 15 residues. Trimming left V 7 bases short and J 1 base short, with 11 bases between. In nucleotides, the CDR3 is TGTGCCAGTATCCTGACTCCTTCTGGGGCCAACGTCCTGACTTTC. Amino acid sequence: CASILTPSGANVLTF.